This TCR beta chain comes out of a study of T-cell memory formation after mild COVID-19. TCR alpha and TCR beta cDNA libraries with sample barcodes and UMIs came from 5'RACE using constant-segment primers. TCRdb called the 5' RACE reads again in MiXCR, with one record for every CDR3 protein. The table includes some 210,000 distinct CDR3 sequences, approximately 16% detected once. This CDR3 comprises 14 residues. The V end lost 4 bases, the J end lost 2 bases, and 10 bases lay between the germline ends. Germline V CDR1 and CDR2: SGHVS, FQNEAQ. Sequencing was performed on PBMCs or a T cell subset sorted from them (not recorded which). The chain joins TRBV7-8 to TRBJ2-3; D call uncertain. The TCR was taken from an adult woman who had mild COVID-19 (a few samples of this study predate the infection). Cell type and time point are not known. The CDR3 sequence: CASSSLYDTDTQYF. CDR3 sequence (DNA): TGTGCCAGCAGCTCACTGTACGACACAGATACGCAGTATTTT. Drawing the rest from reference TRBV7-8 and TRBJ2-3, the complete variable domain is GAGVSQSPRYKVAKRGQDVALRCDPISGHVSLFWYQQALGQGPEFLTYFQNEAQLDKSGLPSDRFFAERPEGSVSTLKIQRTQQEDSAVYLCASSSLYDTDTQYFGPGTRLTVL.